This TCR beta chain was profiled in a study of T cell responses to AZD1222 COVID-19 vaccine. Study-wide points: Clonal diversity may have been underestimated, and the donors were mostly white British, with more females than males.

Investigators merged groups given second doses at roughly 4 or roughly 12 weeks. Using immunoSEQ multiplex PCR, the repertoire was profiled, and TCRdb retains in-frame clones only, with some absent. The repertoire consists of over 110,000 clones, with about 90% occurring once and the leading ten covering 9.3%. Of note for this clone: Its antigen is still unknown.

The clonotype originates from an adult who received the AZD1222 COVID-19 vaccine. Sequencing used peripheral blood, obtained 28 days after the second AZD1222 dose.

This CDR3 is CASSRDSNKGRAFF. The CDR3 DNA sequence: TGTGCCAGCAGTCGGGACAGTAACAAGGGTAGAGCTTTCTTT. The chain employs TRBV9 and TRBJ1-1, with 7 bases aligning to TRBD1. Per germline, CDR1 SGDLS and CDR2 YYNGEE. Trimming took 5 bases from V and 10 from J; bases not matched to a gene: 14. This CDR3 is 14 amino acids long.